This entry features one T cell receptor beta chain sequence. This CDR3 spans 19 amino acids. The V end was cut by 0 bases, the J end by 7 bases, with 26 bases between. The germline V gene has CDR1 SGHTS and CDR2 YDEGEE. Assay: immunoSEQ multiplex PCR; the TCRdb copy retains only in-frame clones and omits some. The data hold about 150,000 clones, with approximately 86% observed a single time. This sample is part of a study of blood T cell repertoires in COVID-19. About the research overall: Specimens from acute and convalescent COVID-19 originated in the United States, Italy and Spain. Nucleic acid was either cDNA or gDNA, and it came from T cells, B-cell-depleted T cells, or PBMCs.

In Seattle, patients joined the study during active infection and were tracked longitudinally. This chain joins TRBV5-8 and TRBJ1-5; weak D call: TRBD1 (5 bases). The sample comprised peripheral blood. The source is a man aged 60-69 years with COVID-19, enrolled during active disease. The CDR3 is CASSLGASARGGRIQPQHF. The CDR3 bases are TGTGCCAGCAGCTTGGGTGCCTCAGCCCGGGGGGGGAGGATACAGCCCCAGCATTTT.